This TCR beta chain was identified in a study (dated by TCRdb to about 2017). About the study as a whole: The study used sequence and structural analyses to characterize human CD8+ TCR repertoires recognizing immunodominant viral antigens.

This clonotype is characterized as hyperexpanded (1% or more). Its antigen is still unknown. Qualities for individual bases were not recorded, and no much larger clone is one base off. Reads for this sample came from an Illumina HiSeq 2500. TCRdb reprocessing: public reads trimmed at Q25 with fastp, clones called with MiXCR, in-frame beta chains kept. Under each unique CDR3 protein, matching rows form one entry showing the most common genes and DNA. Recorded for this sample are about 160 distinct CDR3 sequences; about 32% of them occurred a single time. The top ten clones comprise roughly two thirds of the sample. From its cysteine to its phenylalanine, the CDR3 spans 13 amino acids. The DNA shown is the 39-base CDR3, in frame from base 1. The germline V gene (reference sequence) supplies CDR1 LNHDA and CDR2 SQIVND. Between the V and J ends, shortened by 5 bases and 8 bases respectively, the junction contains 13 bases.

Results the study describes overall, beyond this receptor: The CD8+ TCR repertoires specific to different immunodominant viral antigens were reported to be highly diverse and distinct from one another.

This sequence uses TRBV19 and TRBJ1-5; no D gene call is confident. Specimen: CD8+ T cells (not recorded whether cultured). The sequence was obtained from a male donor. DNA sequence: TGTGCCAGTAGTCCCCGCTCGTCTGAGCCCCAGCATTTT. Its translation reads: CASSPRSSEPQHF. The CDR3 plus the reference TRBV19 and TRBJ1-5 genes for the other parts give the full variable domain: DGGITQSPKYLFRKEGQNVTLSCEQNLNHDAMYWYRQDPGQGLRLIYYSQIVNDFQKGDIAEGYSVSREKKESFPLTVTSAQKNPTAFYLCASSPRSSEPQHFGDGTRLSIL.